Sequencing of this TCR beta chain was carried out in a study of TIL therapy for anti-PD-1-resistant metastatic lung cancer. Sequencing used immunoSEQ v3. Produced via immunoSEQ multiplex PCR; TCRdb's table is partial and in-frame only. The sample includes roughly 26,000 clones, 55% to 75% of them seen just once. Noted time point: pre-treatment sample, taken before nivolumab and TIL therapy. Pleural nodules or supraclavicular lymph nodes made up most of the excised metastases sampled. The CDR3 is 14 residues long. The V gene's germline CDR1 is SGHTA and CDR2 FQGNSA. J was trimmed by 3 bases and V by 5 bases; bases with no gene match: 3.

This clonotype originated in a person aged 25-80 years with non-small cell lung cancer. The rearrangement links TRBV7-2 to TRBJ2-1; TRBD2 matches 8 bases. The specimen was tumor tissue, collected at baseline. This chain's CDR3 is CASSARGGYNEQFF. The DNA of the CDR3 is TGTGCCAGCAGCGCTCGGGGGGGCTACAATGAGCAGTTCTTC.